This entry lists 19 T cell receptor beta chains sequenced from one sample in a study of response to subunit inactivated influenza vaccine. One entry per CDR3 protein, called by TCRdb with MiXCR from the RT-PCR reads. The data contain around 580,000 distinct CDR3 sequences, less than 15% of them seen just once; the ten biggest clones take up around 10%. The sample here was PBMCs from blood, taken about 12 days after vaccination. All receptors derive from a man aged 45-60 years who received an inactivated influenza vaccine.

V usage is TRBV24-1 and J usage is TRBJ2-7, with D possibly TRBD2 on 6 matching bases. Germline CDR1 reads KGHDR; CDR2 reads SFDVKD. The CDR3 consists of 15 residues. The V end lost 0 bases, the J end lost 1 base, and 9 bases lay between the germline ends. CDR3 DNA sequence: TGTGCCACCAGTGATTTGCGTGGGGGGTCCTACGAGCAGTACTTC. It yields the protein CATSDLRGGSYEQYF.

The gene calls are TRBV11-2 and TRBJ1-6, with no clear D. This CDR3 is 15 amino acids long. Trimming took 0 bases from V and 9 from J, leaving 12 bases between them. Germline-derived CDR1 and CDR2 are SGHAT and FQNNGV. The CDR3 DNA is TGTGCCAGCAGCTTAGAGGGCAGGAGTGGTTCACCCCTCCACTTT. Protein product: CASSLEGRSGSPLHF.

The chain uses TRBV20-1 and TRBJ1-1, with 9 bases identical to TRBD1. V trimming: 2 bases; J trimming: 5 bases; junction bases outside the gene matches: 6. Germline V gene data show CDR1 as DFQATT and CDR2 as SNEGSKA (reference sequence). CDR3 length equals 14 residues. Here the CDR3 DNA reads TGCAGTGCTAGACCCGGGACAGGGATGACTGAAGCTTTCTTT. As protein: CSARPGTGMTEAFF.

The chain links TRBV7-2 to TRBJ2-1; 14 bases are shared with TRBD2. The length of the CDR3 is 15 residues. Germline trimming cut 5 bases from V and 7 bases from J; bases unmatched to any gene: 4. From germline, CDR1 is SGHTA and CDR2 FQGNSA. CDR3 sequence reads: CASSVGTSGGNEQFF. CDR3 nucleotide sequence: TGTGCCAGCAGCGTGGGGACTAGCGGGGGTAATGAGCAGTTCTTC.

This chain joins TRBV3-1 and TRBJ2-1, with 11 positions matching TRBD2. The ends lost 3 bases at V and 5 bases at J; junction bases unmatched: 9. The CDR3 length is 17 residues. In germline, CDR1 is LGHDT, CDR2 YNNKEL (reference sequence). CDR3 bases: TGTGCCAGCAGCCATCGACCGGGACTAGCGGTGAACAATGAGCAGTTCTTC. The encoded protein is CASSHRPGLAVNNEQFF.

The V gene is TRBV28, the J gene TRBJ1-5; D is possibly TRBD1 (6 bases). Germline CDR1 and CDR2: MDHEN and SYDVKM. This CDR3 contains 17 residues. V lost 3 bases and J 3 bases, leaving 18 bases between the germline ends. In DNA, the CDR3 is TGTGCCAGCAGTTTCCAAATGGGACAACGGGACAATCAGCCCCAGCATTTT. Its translation: CASSFQMGQRDNQPQHF.

This clonotype was detected a few times. V usage is TRBV12-3 or TRBV12-4 and J usage is TRBJ1-6; D is unclear. The V end was cut by 5 bases, the J end by 9 bases, with 17 bases between. The CDR3 runs 15 residues. This CDR3 is CASSTGSFGLSPLHF. CDR3 DNA sequence: TGTGCCAGCAGTACCGGGTCTTTTGGGCTTTCACCCCTCCACTTT.

This clonotype was seen ten or more times. The chain is built from TRBV12-3 or TRBV12-4 and TRBJ2-1, with no clear D. V lost 6 bases, J lost 6 bases, and 9 bases lay in between. CDR3 length: 12 amino acids. The CDR3, as DNA: TGTGCCAGCAGGCTCAGGACCAATGAGCAGTTCTTC. Amino acid sequence: CASRLRTNEQFF.

The chain recombines TRBV28 with TRBJ1-2; D is possibly TRBD1 (6 bases). V lost 5 bases and J lost 3, with 13 bases in between. The germline V gene encodes CDR1 MDHEN and CDR2 SYDVKM. The CDR3 length is 14 residues. For the CDR3, the DNA is TGTGCCAGCAGTCCACCACAGGGTTACTATGGCTACACCTTC. Residues: CASSPPQGYYGYTF.

This clonotype was seen only a few times. The CDR3 region has the DNA TGTGCCAGCAGCCAAGAGGGGGCGCGGGGCTCGCAGTATTTT. It is translated as CASSQEGARGSQYF. This chain links TRBV5-5 with TRBJ2-3, with a tentative D call TRBD1 (7 bases). The V end lost 4 bases, the J end lost 10 bases, and 19 bases lay between the germline ends. Germline assignment: CDR1 SGHKS and CDR2 YYEKEE (reference sequence). CDR3 size: 14 residues.

The genes are TRBV28 and TRBJ1-2, with D possibly TRBD1 on 5 matching bases. The CDR3 is 15 amino acids. Germline CDR1 reads MDHEN; CDR2 reads SYDVKM. Trimming pared 5 bases from V and 4 bases from J, leaving 17 bases between. CDR3 amino acids: CASSPRGPRTYGYTF. In DNA, the CDR3 is TGTGCCAGCAGTCCTAGGGGACCGAGGACCTATGGCTACACCTTC.

CDR3 DNA: TGTGCCAGCAGAGGCACAGGGGGCCAGCCCTATGAAAAACTGTTTTTT. It is translated as CASRGTGGQPYEKLFF. The rearrangement links TRBV6-1 to TRBJ1-4; 9 bases map to TRBD1. V gave up 6 bases and J gave up 6 bases; unmatched junction bases: 11. Germline CDR1 is MNHNS and CDR2 is SASEGT. The CDR3 is 16 amino acids.

This chain uses TRBV18 with TRBJ2-5; possible D gene TRBD2, 6 bases. Germline assignment: CDR1 KGHSH and CDR2 LQKENI. The germline V and J ends were trimmed by 0 bases and 4 bases, with 15 bases remaining between them. This CDR3 contains 16 residues. The CDR3 DNA follows: TGTGCCAGCTCACCACCGATCAAGGGCGGGGTAGAGACCCAGTACTTC. This codes for CASSPPIKGGVETQYF.

This clonotype was detected a few times. The chain has TRBV4-3 and TRBJ2-5; maybe TRBD1 (6 bases). The CDR3 has 15 residues. CDR1 is LGHNA and CDR2 is YSLEER in the germline V gene. The V and J ends lost 3 bases and 4 bases respectively, with 15 bases between them. CDR3 amino acids: CASSQAYREGETQYF. In DNA form, the CDR3 reads TGCGCCAGCAGCCAGGCCTACAGGGAAGGAGAGACCCAGTACTTC.

The chain's CDR3 is CASSRAGGHSPLHF. CDR3 DNA: TGTGCCAGCAGTCGGGCAGGGGGACATTCACCCCTCCACTTT. The gene calls are TRBV12-3 or TRBV12-4 and TRBJ1-6; 7 nucleotides agree with TRBD1. The CDR3 is made up of 14 amino acids. V was clipped by 5 bases and J by 8 bases; unmatched bases: 6.

V and J are TRBV7-2 and TRBJ2-1, with TRBD2 identical over 9 bases. CDR1 is SGHTA, CDR2 FQGNSA, per germline. CDR3 size: 15 residues. With 5 bases clipped from V and 7 bases from J, the junction kept 9 bases outside the gene matches. The CDR3 coding sequence is TGTGCCAGCAGCGTCGTAGCGGGAGCTGGGAATGAGCAGTTCTTC. Translation: CASSVVAGAGNEQFF.

Many counts were recorded for this clonotype. This chain connects TRBV5-1 to TRBJ1-4; D remains unclear. The germline CDR1 and CDR2 sequences are SGHRS and YFSETQ. Trimming shortened V by 4 bases and J by 8 bases, and 18 bases separated the two germline ends. The CDR3 extends over 15 amino acids. CDR3 sequence: CASSINVGLGEKLFF. The CDR3 coding sequence is TGCGCCAGCAGCATCAACGTCGGACTCGGGGAAAAACTGTTTTTT.

This chain uses TRBV5-1 with TRBJ2-7; D may be TRBD2 (6 bases). CDR3 length equals 13 residues. CDR1 SGHRS and CDR2 YFSETQ come from the germline V gene. V lost 5 bases and J 3 bases, leaving 12 bases between the germline ends. CDR3 loop: CASRVGGGYEQYF. CDR3 coding DNA: TGCGCCAGCAGAGTCGGGGGAGGCTACGAGCAGTACTTC. Complete variable domain (other parts from reference TRBV5-1 and TRBJ2-7): KAGVTQTPRYLIKTRGQQVTLSCSPISGHRSVSWYQQTPGQGLQFLFEYFSETQRNKGNFPGRFSGRQFSNSRSEMNVSTLELGDSALYLCASRVGGGYEQYFGPGTRLTVT.

J is TRBJ1-1 and V is TRBV9; D possibly corresponds to TRBD1 (6 bases). The CDR3 length is 15 residues. Germline CDR1 SGDLS, CDR2 YYNGEE. The V gene lost 0 bases and the J gene lost 7 bases, with 16 bases spanning the gap. The CDR3 spells CASSVDSTGHLEAFF. The CDR3 coding sequence is TGTGCCAGCAGCGTAGATTCGACAGGACACCTTGAAGCTTTCTTT.